This T cell receptor beta chain was captured by sequencing in a study of vaccination effects on CD4 cells after COVID-19. Study summary: The vaccine given was either BNT162b2 or mRNA-1273, in two doses. Study conclusions and caveats: There was only 1 of 255 vaccine-induced clones in healthy vaccinees that cross-reacted with common cold coronaviruses.

Germline values: CDR1 MNHEY, CDR2 SMNVEV (reference sequence). The CDR3 loop spans 13 amino acids. Trimming cost V 5 bases and J 8 bases, with 15 bases left between them. For this clone: Antigen unknown.

Clones were read by immunoSEQ multiplex PCR, and TCRdb kept only the in-frame ones, dropping some. The table has 71,000 or so clones, approximately 70% seen once. Before sequencing took place, the ViraFEST assay used viral peptide pools to expand antigen-specific CD4+ T cells. At the end of 9 to 11 days of culture, CD4+ T cells were isolated. None of these healthy vaccinees had been infected with SARS-CoV-2 before vaccination. Every well housed 1.5 million to 2 million PBMC, which grew in culture alongside 10 IU/ml IL-2 and 10 ug/ml peptides. The sequence was collected from a human donor who received a COVID-19 vaccine. The source material was CD4+ T cells from PBMCs cultured with HCoV-OC43 spike peptides, sampled before COVID-19 vaccination. Subset specified: HCoV-OC43 spike overlapping peptide pool stimulation. This chain connects TRBV27 to TRBJ1-2; no clear D gene. CDR3 amino acids: CASSATLGSGYTF. CDR3 nucleotides: TGTGCCAGCAGTGCAACACTGGGCTCGGGCTACACCTTC.